The text below deals with one TCR beta chain. Its target is not known. The data originate from a study of vaccination effects on CD4 cells after COVID-19. Broader study findings: By a late point after vaccination, infection- and vaccine-induced clones had shrunk markedly through clonal contraction. The study enrolled few convalescent patients and sampled no early post-infection timepoints.

Here immunoSEQ multiplex PCR was the method, and the copy in TCRdb shows in-frame clones only, minus some. This sample has approximately 60,000 clones; under 85% occur once, and the top ten carry around 4%. Between the trimmed V and J ends, which lost 7 bases and 1 base, there was a span of 10 bases. Germline loops: CDR1 ENHRY, CDR2 SYGVKD. The CDR3 sequence is 14 residues long. Subsequent to less than 13 days of culture, CD4+ T cells were isolated. All participants had two doses of either the BNT162b2 or mRNA-1273 vaccine. Vaccine recipients lacked prior SARS-CoV-2 infection and had negative nucleocapsid antibodies.

The V call is TRBV10-3, the J call TRBJ2-2; D gene unclear. Sequencing used CD4+ T cells from PBMCs cultured without peptide, obtained after COVID-19 vaccination. The clonotype was recovered from a human donor who received a COVID-19 vaccine. CDR3 residues: CAINNNKNTGELFF. The CDR3 DNA sequence: TGTGCCATCAATAATAACAAGAACACCGGGGAGCTGTTTTTT.